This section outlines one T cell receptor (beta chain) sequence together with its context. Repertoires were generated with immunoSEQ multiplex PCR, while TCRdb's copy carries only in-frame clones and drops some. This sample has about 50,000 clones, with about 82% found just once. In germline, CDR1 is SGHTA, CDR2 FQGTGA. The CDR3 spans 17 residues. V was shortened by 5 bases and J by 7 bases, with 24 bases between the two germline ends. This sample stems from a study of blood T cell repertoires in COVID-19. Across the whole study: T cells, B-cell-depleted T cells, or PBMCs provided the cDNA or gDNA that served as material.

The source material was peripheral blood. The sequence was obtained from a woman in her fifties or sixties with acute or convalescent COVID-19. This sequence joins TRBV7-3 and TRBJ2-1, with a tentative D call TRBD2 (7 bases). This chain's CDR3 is CASSLHHRVSGGNEQFF. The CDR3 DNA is TGTGCCAGCAGCCTCCACCACAGGGTCTCCGGGGGGAATGAGCAGTTCTTC.